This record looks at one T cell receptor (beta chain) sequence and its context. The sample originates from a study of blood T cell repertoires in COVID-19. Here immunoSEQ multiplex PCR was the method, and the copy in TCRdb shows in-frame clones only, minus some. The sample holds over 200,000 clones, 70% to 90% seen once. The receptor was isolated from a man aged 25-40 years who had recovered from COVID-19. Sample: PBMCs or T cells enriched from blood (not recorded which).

CDR3 protein: CASSPTTGSGELFF. The DNA for the CDR3 is TGTGCCAGCAGCCCGACGACAGGGTCCGGGGAGCTGTTTTTT. The rearrangement joins TRBV11-3 to TRBJ2-2, with 7 positions matching TRBD1. Losses at the gene ends were 5 bases for V and 6 bases for J; bases not matched to a gene: 6. Germline CDR1 and CDR2: SGHNT and YENEEA. CDR3 length equals 14 residues.